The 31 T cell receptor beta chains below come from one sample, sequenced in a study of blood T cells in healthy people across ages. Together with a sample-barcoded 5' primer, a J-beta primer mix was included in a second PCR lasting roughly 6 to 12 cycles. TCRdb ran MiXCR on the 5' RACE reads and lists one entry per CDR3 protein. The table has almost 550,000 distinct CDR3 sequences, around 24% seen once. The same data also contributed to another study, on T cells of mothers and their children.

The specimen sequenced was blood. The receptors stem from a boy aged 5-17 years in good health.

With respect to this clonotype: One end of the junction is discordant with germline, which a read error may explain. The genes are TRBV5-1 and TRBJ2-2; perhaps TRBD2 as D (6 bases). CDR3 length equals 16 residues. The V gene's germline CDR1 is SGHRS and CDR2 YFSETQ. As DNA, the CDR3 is TGCGCCAGCAGCTTGGAGGTAGCGGAGAACACCGGGGAGCCGTTTTTT. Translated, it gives CASSLEVAENTGEPFF. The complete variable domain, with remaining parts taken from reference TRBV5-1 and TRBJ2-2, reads KAGVTQTPRYLIKTRGQQVTLSCSPISGHRSVSWYQQTPGQGLQFLFEYFSETQRNKGNFPGRFSGRQFSNSRSEMNVSTLELGDSALYLCASSLEVAENTGEPFFGEGSRLTVL.

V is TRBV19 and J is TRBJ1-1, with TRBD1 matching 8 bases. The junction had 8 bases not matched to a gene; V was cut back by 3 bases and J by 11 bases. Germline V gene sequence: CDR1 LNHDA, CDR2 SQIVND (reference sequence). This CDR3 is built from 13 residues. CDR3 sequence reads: CASSIPLTGEAFF. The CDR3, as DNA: TGTGCCAGTAGTATCCCCTTGACAGGGGAGGCTTTCTTT.

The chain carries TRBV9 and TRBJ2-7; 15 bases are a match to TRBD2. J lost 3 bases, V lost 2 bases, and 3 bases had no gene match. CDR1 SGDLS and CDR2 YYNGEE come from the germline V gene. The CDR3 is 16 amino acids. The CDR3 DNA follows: TGTGCCAGCAGCGTCGGGACTAGCGGGGGGATCTACGAGCAGTACTTC. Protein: CASSVGTSGGIYEQYF.

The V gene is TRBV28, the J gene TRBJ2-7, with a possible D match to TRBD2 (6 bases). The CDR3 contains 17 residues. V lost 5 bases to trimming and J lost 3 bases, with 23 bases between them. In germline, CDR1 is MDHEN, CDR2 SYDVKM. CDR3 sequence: CASSTPSPAEGNYEQYF. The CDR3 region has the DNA TGTGCCAGCAGTACACCATCCCCGGCGGAGGGCAACTACGAGCAGTACTTC.

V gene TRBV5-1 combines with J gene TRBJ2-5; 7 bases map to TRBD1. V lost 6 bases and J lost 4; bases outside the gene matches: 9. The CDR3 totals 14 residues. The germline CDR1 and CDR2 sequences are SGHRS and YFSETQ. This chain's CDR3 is CASTTGQTTETQYF. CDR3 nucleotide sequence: TGCGCCAGCACCACGGGACAGACAACAGAGACCCAGTACTTC.

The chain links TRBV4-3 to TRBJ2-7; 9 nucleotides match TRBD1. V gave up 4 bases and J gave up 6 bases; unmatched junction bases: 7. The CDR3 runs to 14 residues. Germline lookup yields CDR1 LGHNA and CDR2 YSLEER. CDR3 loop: CASSRVTGGTEQYF. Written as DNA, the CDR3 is TGCGCCAGCAGCCGTGTGACAGGGGGGACCGAGCAGTACTTC.

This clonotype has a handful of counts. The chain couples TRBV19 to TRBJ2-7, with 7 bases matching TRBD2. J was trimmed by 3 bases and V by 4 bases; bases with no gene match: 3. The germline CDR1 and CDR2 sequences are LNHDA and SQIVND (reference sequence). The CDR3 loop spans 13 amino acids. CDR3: CASSSGRGYEQYF. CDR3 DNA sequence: TGTGCCAGTAGTAGCGGGAGAGGCTACGAGCAGTACTTC.

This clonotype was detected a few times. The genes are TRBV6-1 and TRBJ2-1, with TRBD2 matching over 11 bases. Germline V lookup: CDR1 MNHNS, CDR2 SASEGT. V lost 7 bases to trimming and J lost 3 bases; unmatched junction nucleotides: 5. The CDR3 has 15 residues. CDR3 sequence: CASKSSGGFYNEQFF. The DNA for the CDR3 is TGTGCCAGCAAATCTAGCGGGGGGTTCTACAATGAGCAGTTCTTC.

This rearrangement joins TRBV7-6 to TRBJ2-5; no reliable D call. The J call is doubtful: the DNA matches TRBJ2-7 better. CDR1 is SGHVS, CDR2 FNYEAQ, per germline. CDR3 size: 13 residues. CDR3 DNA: TGTGCCAGCAGCTTAGCCCCTATCAACGAGCAGTACTTC. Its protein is CASSLAPINEQYF.

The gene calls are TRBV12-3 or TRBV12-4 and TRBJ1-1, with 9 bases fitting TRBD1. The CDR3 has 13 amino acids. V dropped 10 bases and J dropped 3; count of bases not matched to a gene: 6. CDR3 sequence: CANSRDRDTEAFF. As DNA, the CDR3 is TGTGCCAACAGCCGGGACAGGGACACTGAAGCTTTCTTT.

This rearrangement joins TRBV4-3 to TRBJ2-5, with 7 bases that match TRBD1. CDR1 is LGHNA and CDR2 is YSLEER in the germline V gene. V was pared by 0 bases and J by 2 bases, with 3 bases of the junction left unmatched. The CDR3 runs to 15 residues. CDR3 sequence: CASSQDLGQQETQYF. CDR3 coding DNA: TGCGCCAGCAGCCAAGACCTGGGACAGCAAGAGACCCAGTACTTC.

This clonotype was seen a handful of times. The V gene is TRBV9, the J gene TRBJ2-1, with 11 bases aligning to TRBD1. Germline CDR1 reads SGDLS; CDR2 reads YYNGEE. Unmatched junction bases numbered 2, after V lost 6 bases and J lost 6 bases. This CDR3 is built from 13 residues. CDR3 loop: CASTGQGGNEQFF. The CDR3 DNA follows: TGTGCCAGCACGGGACAGGGGGGCAATGAGCAGTTCTTC.

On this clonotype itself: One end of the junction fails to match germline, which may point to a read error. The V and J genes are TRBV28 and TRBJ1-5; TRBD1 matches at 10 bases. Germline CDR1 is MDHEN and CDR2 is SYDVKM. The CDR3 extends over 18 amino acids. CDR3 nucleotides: TGTGCTAGCAGTTTATATCGGGGGACAGGGGCCATCAATCAGCCCCAGCATTTT. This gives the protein CASSLYRGTGAINQPQHF.

The CDR3 protein is CSASPIQPHEQYF. The CDR3, as DNA: TGCAGTGCTAGCCCCATCCAACCCCACGAGCAGTACTTC. The chain joins TRBV20-1 to TRBJ2-7; D not resolved. The CDR3 covers 13 residues. Trimming pared 3 bases from V and 5 bases from J, leaving 14 bases between. CDR1 is DFQATT and CDR2 is SNEGSKA in the germline V gene (reference sequence).

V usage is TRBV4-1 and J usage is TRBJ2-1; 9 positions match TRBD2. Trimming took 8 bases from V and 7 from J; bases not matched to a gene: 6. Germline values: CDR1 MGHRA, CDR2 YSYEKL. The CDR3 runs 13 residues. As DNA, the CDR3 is TGCGCCAGCGGGCTAGCGGGATTGAATGAGCAGTTCTTC. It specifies CASGLAGLNEQFF.

CDR3 residues: CASSPSGGAFYGYTF. DNA for the CDR3: TGTGCCAGCAGCCCCAGCGGGGGGGCGTTCTATGGCTACACCTTC. The gene calls are TRBV7-2 and TRBJ1-2; tentative D call: TRBD1 (6 bases). CDR1 is SGHTA and CDR2 is FQGNSA in the germline V gene. Trimming stripped 5 bases from V and 4 bases from J, with 17 bases between. The CDR3 consists of 15 residues.

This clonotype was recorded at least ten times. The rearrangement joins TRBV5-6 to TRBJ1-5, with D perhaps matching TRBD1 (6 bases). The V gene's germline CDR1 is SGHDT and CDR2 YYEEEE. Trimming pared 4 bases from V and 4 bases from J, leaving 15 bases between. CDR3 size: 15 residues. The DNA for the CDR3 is TGTGCCAGCAGCCAACGGGGGCTTAGGAATCAGCCCCAGCATTTT. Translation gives CASSQRGLRNQPQHF.

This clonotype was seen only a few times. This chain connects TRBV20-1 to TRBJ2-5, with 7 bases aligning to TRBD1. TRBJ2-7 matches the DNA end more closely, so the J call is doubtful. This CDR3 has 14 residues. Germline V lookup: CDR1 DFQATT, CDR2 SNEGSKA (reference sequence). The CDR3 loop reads CSAIRTGKTYEQYF. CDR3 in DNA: TGCAGTGCTATTCGGACAGGAAAAACCTACGAGCAGTACTTC.

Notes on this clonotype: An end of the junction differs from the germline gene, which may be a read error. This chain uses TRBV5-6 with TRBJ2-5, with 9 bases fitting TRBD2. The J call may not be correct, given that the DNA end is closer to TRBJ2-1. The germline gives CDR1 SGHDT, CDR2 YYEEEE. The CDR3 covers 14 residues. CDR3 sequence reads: CASGLAGAINEQFF. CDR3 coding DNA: TGTGCCAGCGGCTTAGCGGGAGCTATCAATGAGCAGTTCTTC.

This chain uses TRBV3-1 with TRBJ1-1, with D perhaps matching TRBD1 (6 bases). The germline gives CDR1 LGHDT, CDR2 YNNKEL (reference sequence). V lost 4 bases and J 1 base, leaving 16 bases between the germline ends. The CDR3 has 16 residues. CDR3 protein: CASSPQGRGGNTEAFF. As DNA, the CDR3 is TGTGCCAGCAGCCCCCAGGGGAGGGGTGGGAACACTGAAGCTTTCTTT.

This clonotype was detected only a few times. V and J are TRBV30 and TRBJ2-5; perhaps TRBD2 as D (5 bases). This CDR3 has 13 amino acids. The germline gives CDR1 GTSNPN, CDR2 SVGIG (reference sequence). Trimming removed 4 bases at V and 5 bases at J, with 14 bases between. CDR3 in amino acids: CAWKRASGETQYF. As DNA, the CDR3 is TGTGCCTGGAAAAGGGCTTCGGGGGAGACCCAGTACTTC.

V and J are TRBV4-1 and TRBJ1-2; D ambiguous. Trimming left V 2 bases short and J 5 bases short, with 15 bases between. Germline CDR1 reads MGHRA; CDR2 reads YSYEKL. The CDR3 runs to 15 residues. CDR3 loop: CASSQPSSNRYGYTF. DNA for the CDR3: TGCGCCAGCAGCCAACCTAGCTCGAATCGGTATGGCTACACCTTC.

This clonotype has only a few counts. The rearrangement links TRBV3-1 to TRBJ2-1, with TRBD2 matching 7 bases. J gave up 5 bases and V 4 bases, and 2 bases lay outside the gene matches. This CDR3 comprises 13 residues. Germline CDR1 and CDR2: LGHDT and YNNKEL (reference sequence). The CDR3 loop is CASSRTRHNEQFF. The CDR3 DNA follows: TGTGCCAGCAGCCGGACTAGACACAATGAGCAGTTCTTC.

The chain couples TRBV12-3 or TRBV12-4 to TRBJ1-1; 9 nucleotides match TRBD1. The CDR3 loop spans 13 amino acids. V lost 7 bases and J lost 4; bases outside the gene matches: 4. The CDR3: CASTPGQGTEAFF. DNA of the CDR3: TGTGCCAGCACCCCGGGACAGGGCACTGAAGCTTTCTTT.

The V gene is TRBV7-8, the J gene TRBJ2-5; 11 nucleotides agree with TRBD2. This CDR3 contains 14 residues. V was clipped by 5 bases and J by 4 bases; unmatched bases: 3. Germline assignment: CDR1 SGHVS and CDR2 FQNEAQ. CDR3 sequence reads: CASSTGLAGETQYF. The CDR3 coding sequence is TGTGCCAGCAGCACCGGACTAGCGGGAGAGACCCAGTACTTC. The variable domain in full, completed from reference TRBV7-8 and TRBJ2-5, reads GAGVSQSPRYKVAKRGQDVALRCDPISGHVSLFWYQQALGQGPEFLTYFQNEAQLDKSGLPSDRFFAERPEGSVSTLKIQRTQQEDSAVYLCASSTGLAGETQYFGPGTRLLVL.

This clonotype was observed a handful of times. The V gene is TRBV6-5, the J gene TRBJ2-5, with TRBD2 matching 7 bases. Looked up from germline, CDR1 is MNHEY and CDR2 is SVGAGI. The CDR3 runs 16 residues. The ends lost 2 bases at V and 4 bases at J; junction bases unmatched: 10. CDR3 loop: CASSYERGWLRETQYF. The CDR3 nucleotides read TGTGCCAGCAGTTACGAGCGGGGTTGGTTACGAGAGACCCAGTACTTC.

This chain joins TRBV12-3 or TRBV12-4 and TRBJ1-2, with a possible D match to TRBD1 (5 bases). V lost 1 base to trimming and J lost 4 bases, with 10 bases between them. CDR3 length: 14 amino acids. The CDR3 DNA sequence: TGTGCCAGCAGTTTAGAGGGACCGCCCTATGGCTACACCTTC. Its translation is CASSLEGPPYGYTF.

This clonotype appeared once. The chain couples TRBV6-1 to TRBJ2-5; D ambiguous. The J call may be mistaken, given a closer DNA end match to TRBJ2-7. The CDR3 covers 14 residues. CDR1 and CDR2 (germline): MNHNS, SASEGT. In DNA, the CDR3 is TGTGCCAGCAGTGGAGACACCCGTATCTACGAGCAGTACGTC. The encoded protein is CASSGDTRIYEQYV.

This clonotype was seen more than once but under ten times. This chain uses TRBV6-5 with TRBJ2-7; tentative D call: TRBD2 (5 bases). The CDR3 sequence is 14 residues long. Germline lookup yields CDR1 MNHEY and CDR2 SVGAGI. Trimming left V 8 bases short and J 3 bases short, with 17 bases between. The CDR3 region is CASSSGVPHYEQYF. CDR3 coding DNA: TGTGCCAGCTCATCCGGGGTACCTCACTACGAGCAGTACTTC.

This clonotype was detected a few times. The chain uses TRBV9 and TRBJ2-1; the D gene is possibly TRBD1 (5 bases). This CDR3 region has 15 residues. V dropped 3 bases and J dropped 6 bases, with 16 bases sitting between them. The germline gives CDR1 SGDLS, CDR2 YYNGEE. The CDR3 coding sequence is TGTGCCAGCAGCGCTGACAGCCCAGGTGTCAATGAGCAGTTCTTC. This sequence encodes CASSADSPGVNEQFF.

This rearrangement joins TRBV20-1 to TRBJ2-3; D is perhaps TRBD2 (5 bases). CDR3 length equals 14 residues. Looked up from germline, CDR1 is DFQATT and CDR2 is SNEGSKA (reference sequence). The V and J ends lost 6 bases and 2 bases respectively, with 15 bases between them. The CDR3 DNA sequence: TGCAGTGCGCGGGCCTCGCCTTCCACAGATACGCAGTATTTT. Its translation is CSARASPSTDTQYF.